The 30 T cell receptor beta chains below all came from one sample that was sequenced in a study of OX40 agonist ivuxolimab in advanced cancers. Generated by immunoSEQ multiplex PCR, the TCRdb table keeps only in-frame clones and is missing some. Seen here are tens of thousands of clones, roughly 80% observed once, and the top ten hold more than 4%. Sequenced here: CD4+ or CD8+ T cells sorted from blood, sampled in a trial of the OX40 agonist ivuxolimab. These receptors were collected from an adult with an advanced solid tumor such as melanoma, head and neck, liver or kidney cancer.

The rearrangement joins TRBV9 to TRBJ1-1; 9 bases fit TRBD1. This CDR3 spans 16 amino acids. Unmatched junction bases numbered 6, after V lost 3 bases and J lost 0 bases. CDR1 and CDR2 (germline): SGDLS, YYNGEE. CDR3 region: CASSGRDRVLNTEAFF. For the CDR3, the DNA is TGTGCCAGCAGCGGCCGGGACAGGGTATTGAACACTGAAGCTTTCTTT.

The CDR3 region is CASRSEGDWGYYGYTF. The CDR3 coding sequence is TGTGCCAGCAGGTCTGAGGGGGACTGGGGGTACTATGGCTACACCTTC. The chain couples TRBV6-6 to TRBJ1-2; tentatively, D is TRBD1 (6 bases). The germline V gene has CDR1 MNHNY and CDR2 SVGAGI (reference sequence). V lost 6 bases, J lost 3 bases, and 20 bases lay in between. The CDR3 runs to 16 residues.

The genes are TRBV11-2 and TRBJ2-1; D not certain. Deletions cut 3 bases from V and 0 bases from J, with 6 bases between. CDR1 SGHAT and CDR2 FQNNGV come from the germline V gene. The CDR3 is 14 residues long. This CDR3 reads CASSFYSSYNEQFF. CDR3 in DNA: TGTGCCAGCAGCTTTTACAGCTCCTACAATGAGCAGTTCTTC.

The V call is TRBV27, the J call TRBJ2-1; D might be TRBD2 (6 bases). Germline V gene data show CDR1 as MNHEY and CDR2 as SMNVEV (reference sequence). This CDR3 spans 12 amino acids. The V gene lost 0 bases and the J gene lost 12 bases, with 9 bases spanning the gap. CDR3 sequence (DNA): TGTGCCAGCAGTTTATCCACGGGGGTGCAGTTCTTC. Translation: CASSLSTGVQFF.

This clone was recorded only once. The chain couples TRBV10-3 to TRBJ1-3; D is unresolved. This CDR3 comprises 13 residues. The V end lost 4 bases, the J end lost 0 bases, and 4 bases lay between the germline ends. The germline V gene encodes CDR1 ENHRY and CDR2 SYGVKD. The CDR3, as DNA: TGTGCCATCAGTGCTGGCTCTGGAAACACCATATATTTT. Its protein product is CAISAGSGNTIYF.

The rearrangement joins TRBV7-9 to TRBJ1-5, with D maybe TRBD1 (5 bases). Trimming took 1 base from V and 3 from J, leaving 10 bases between them. The length of the CDR3 is 15 residues. CDR1 is SEHNR and CDR2 is FQNEAQ in the germline V gene (reference sequence). The CDR3 reads CASSLGGYDNQPQHF. CDR3 bases: TGTGCCAGCAGCTTAGGGGGGTACGACAATCAGCCCCAGCATTTT.

The J gene is TRBJ2-3, the V gene TRBV29-1; the match to TRBD2 covers 7 bases. This CDR3 is built from 15 residues. Trimming cost V 0 bases and J 1 base; bases outside gene matches: 4. Germline assignment: CDR1 SQVTM and CDR2 ANQGSEA. The CDR3 coding sequence is TGCAGCGTTGAAGATGGCGGGGGAGGCACAGATACGCAGTATTTT. Its protein product is CSVEDGGGGTDTQYF.

The rearrangement uses TRBV5-1 and TRBJ2-3; 7 bases map to TRBD2. The germline gives CDR1 SGHRS, CDR2 YFSETQ. This CDR3 spans 15 amino acids. V shed 2 bases, J shed 2 bases, and the junction held 5 bases outside the gene matches. The CDR3 region has the DNA TGCGCCAGCAGCTTTGGCGGGAGCAACACAGATACGCAGTATTTT. Translated: CASSFGGSNTDTQYF. Together with reference TRBV5-1 and TRBJ2-3, the CDR3 gives the full variable domain: KAGVTQTPRYLIKTRGQQVTLSCSPISGHRSVSWYQQTPGQGLQFLFEYFSETQRNKGNFPGRFSGRQFSNSRSEMNVSTLELGDSALYLCASSFGGSNTDTQYFGPGTRLTVL.

J is TRBJ1-4 and V is TRBV5-1, with 10 bases matching TRBD1. Looked up from germline, CDR1 is SGHRS and CDR2 is YFSETQ. The CDR3 length is 15 residues. The J segment lost 8 bases and the V segment lost 4 bases, leaving 8 bases of the junction unmatched. The CDR3 nucleotides are TGCGCCAGCAGCGCAGGGACAGGGGATGGAGAAAAACTGTTTTTT. Its protein is CASSAGTGDGEKLFF.

This rearrangement joins TRBV6-4 to TRBJ2-3; possibly TRBD1 or TRBD2 for D (6 bases each). CDR3 length: 17 amino acids. Germline-derived CDR1 and CDR2 are MRHNA and SNTAGT. V shed 0 bases and J shed 2 bases, with 15 bases lying between them. The CDR3 here is CASSDSAWGAPTDTQYF. CDR3 bases: TGTGCCAGCAGTGACTCTGCCTGGGGGGCCCCCACAGATACGCAGTATTTT.

This clone was seen a handful of times. This rearrangement joins TRBV30 to TRBJ1-1, with D possibly being TRBD1 (5 bases). The CDR3 contains 12 residues. The germline CDR1 and CDR2 sequences are GTSNPN and SVGIG (reference sequence). CDR3 sequence reads: CVGHPRGTEAFF. CDR3 bases: TGTGTTGGACATCCAAGGGGCACTGAAGCTTTCTTT.

The rearrangement uses TRBV6-5 and TRBJ1-1; D not resolved. Germline V CDR1 and CDR2: MNHEY, SVGAGI. This CDR3 has 13 amino acids. Trimming took off 5 bases at V and 8 bases at J, with 15 bases between the two ends. CDR3 amino acids: CASSIFVGGEAFF. The CDR3 DNA is TGTGCCAGCAGTATATTCGTTGGTGGAGAAGCTTTCTTT.

The chain links TRBV28 to TRBJ2-7; D remains unclear. Germline V gene sequence: CDR1 MDHEN, CDR2 SYDVKM. V shed 1 base and J shed 7 bases, with 8 bases lying between them. The CDR3 spans 12 residues. The CDR3 nucleotides read TGTGCCAGCAGTTTATACCTGGGAGAGCAGTACTTC. Amino acid sequence: CASSLYLGEQYF.

The rearrangement links TRBV5-8 to TRBJ1-4, with D hard to call. CDR1 is SGHTS, CDR2 YDEGEE, per germline. This CDR3 is built from 15 residues. Trimming shortened V by 4 bases and J by 4 bases, and 14 bases separated the two germline ends. The CDR3 DNA sequence: TGTGCCAGCAGCCAAAGCGGGAATTTTAATGAAAAACTGTTTTTT. Protein sequence: CASSQSGNFNEKLFF.

This chain links TRBV6-1 with TRBJ1-2; 8 bases match TRBD1. Germline V gene lookup returns CDR1 MNHNS and CDR2 SASEGT. With V trimmed by 2 bases and J by 8 bases, 13 bases remained unmatched. CDR3 size: 16 residues. CDR3 sequence: CASSEKFTRTGPGYTF. In nucleotides, the CDR3 is TGTGCCAGCAGTGAAAAATTTACCAGGACAGGGCCCGGCTACACCTTC.

V is TRBV6-6 and J is TRBJ1-4; D perhaps matches TRBD1 (5 bases). Trimming took 6 bases from V and 4 from J, leaving 12 bases between them. CDR3 length: 14 residues. CDR1 is MNHNY and CDR2 is SVGAGI in the germline V gene (reference sequence). CDR3 region: CASRPRDFNEKLFF. The CDR3 DNA sequence: TGTGCCAGCAGACCACGGGACTTTAATGAAAAACTGTTTTTT.

CDR3 amino acids: CSVSPALKETQYF. For the CDR3, the DNA is TGCAGCGTTTCTCCCGCCCTTAAGGAGACCCAGTACTTC. This sequence joins TRBV29-1 and TRBJ2-5; D gene unclear. Germline V gene sequence: CDR1 SQVTM, CDR2 ANQGSEA. The CDR3 is 13 amino acids. Trimming removed 5 bases at V and 5 bases at J, with 15 bases between.

This rearrangement joins TRBV4-2 to TRBJ1-1; D gene uncertain. CDR1 and CDR2 from the germline V gene are LGHNA and YNFKEQ. Trimming took 8 bases from V and 1 from J, leaving 8 bases between them. This CDR3 comprises 12 residues. CDR3 amino acids: CASGIENTEAFF. The CDR3 DNA reads as TGTGCCAGCGGAATAGAGAACACTGAAGCTTTCTTT.

This chain links TRBV5-1 with TRBJ1-2, with D perhaps TRBD1 (5 bases). The CDR3 is 15 amino acids. Germline V gene lookup returns CDR1 SGHRS and CDR2 YFSETQ. V shed 5 bases and J shed 0 bases, with 14 bases lying between them. The CDR3 loop is CASRGGPGPNYGYTF. Written as DNA, the CDR3 is TGCGCCAGCAGGGGGGGTCCGGGGCCTAACTATGGCTACACCTTC.

The chain employs TRBV2 and TRBJ2-3, with D unresolved. The CDR3 has 12 amino acids. Trimming stripped 4 bases from V and 6 bases from J, with 8 bases between. Germline V gene sequence: CDR1 SNHLY, CDR2 FYNNEI. The CDR3 spells CASSAGFDTQYF. For the CDR3, the DNA is TGTGCCAGCAGTGCCGGTTTCGATACGCAGTATTTT.

The rearrangement uses TRBV11-3 and TRBJ1-5; 9 nucleotides agree with TRBD1. The CDR3 extends over 17 amino acids. V was pared by 5 bases and J by 5 bases, with 13 bases of the junction left unmatched. The germline V gene encodes CDR1 SGHNT and CDR2 YENEEA. CDR3 sequence reads: CASSLNRTGGYHQPQHF. CDR3 bases: TGTGCCAGCAGCCTAAACCGTACAGGGGGCTACCATCAGCCCCAGCATTTT.

V usage is TRBV11-2 and J usage is TRBJ2-7; D not resolved. The V gene's germline CDR1 is SGHAT and CDR2 FQNNGV. Deletions cut 5 bases from V and 1 base from J, with 9 bases between. The CDR3 runs to 13 residues. The CDR3, as DNA: TGTGCCAGCAGCCCGTACGGATCCTACGAGCAGTACTTC. Translated: CASSPYGSYEQYF. Full variable domain (outside the CDR3, taken from reference TRBV11-2 and TRBJ2-7): EAGVAQSPRYKIIEKRQSVAFWCNPISGHATLYWYQQILGQGPKLLIQFQNNGVVDDSQLPKDRFSAERLKGVDSTLKIQPAKLEDSAVYLCASSPYGSYEQYFGPGTRLTVT.

The rearrangement uses TRBV29-1 and TRBJ1-5; 7 bases are a match to TRBD1. With V trimmed by 2 bases and J by 7 bases, 5 bases remained unmatched. In germline, CDR1 is SQVTM, CDR2 ANQGSEA. The CDR3 consists of 13 residues. The CDR3 is CSVETGVGQPQHF. DNA for the CDR3: TGCAGCGTTGAAACAGGGGTCGGGCAGCCCCAGCATTTT.

This chain joins TRBV27 and TRBJ1-6; D remains unclear. The germline V gene encodes CDR1 MNHEY and CDR2 SMNVEV (reference sequence). This CDR3 contains 13 residues. V lost 2 bases and J 7 bases, leaving 6 bases between the germline ends. In DNA, the CDR3 is TGTGCCAGCAGTTTAGGAGGCAATTCACCCCTCCACTTT. The encoded protein is CASSLGGNSPLHF.

The chain is built from TRBV4-2 and TRBJ1-6; D ambiguous. Germline assignment: CDR1 LGHNA and CDR2 YNFKEQ. There are 14 residues in the CDR3. The V gene lost 1 base and the J gene lost 3 bases, with 4 bases spanning the gap. CDR3 loop: CASSQVIYNSPLHF. The CDR3 DNA is TGTGCCAGCAGCCAAGTTATCTATAATTCACCCCTCCACTTT.

V is TRBV5-1 and J is TRBJ1-4, with TRBD1 as a possible D gene (5 bases). The CDR3 runs 14 residues. CDR1 and CDR2 from the germline V gene are SGHRS and YFSETQ. The germline V and J ends were trimmed by 4 bases and 4 bases, with 11 bases remaining between them. The CDR3 reads CASSQDTHNEKLFF. Written as DNA, the CDR3 is TGCGCCAGCAGCCAGGACACACATAATGAAAAACTGTTTTTT.

This rearrangement joins TRBV6-1 to TRBJ1-5; tentative D call: TRBD1 (5 bases). V lost 8 bases to trimming and J lost 1 base, with 15 bases between them. Germline CDR1 MNHNS, CDR2 SASEGT. This CDR3 is built from 15 residues. This CDR3 is CASGPTGDSNQPQHF. The CDR3 DNA follows: TGTGCCAGCGGCCCAACTGGGGACAGCAATCAGCCCCAGCATTTT.

V usage is TRBV11-3 and J usage is TRBJ2-1; 14 nucleotides match TRBD2. Germline CDR1 and CDR2: SGHNT and YENEEA. Germline trimming cut 10 bases from V and 7 bases from J; bases unmatched to any gene: 6. This CDR3 region has 14 residues. The DNA for the CDR3 is TGTGCCATCCAGACTAGCGGGGGGGTTAATGAGCAGTTCTTC. This sequence encodes CAIQTSGGVNEQFF.

V and J are TRBV11-2 and TRBJ1-3; D is perhaps TRBD1 (6 bases). Germline assignment: CDR1 SGHAT and CDR2 FQNNGV. The CDR3 consists of 14 residues. The V end lost 6 bases, the J end lost 4 bases, and 13 bases lay between the germline ends. The CDR3 DNA reads as TGTGCCAGCAGGTCTCAGGGGATAGGAAACACCATATATTTT. The encoded protein is CASRSQGIGNTIYF.

This clone turned up a few times. This chain joins TRBV7-2 and TRBJ1-2; D call uncertain. CDR3 length: 12 amino acids. The germline CDR1 and CDR2 sequences are SGHTA and FQGNSA. V was clipped by 4 bases and J by 8 bases, with 11 bases between them. The CDR3 spells CASSSTVVGYTF. CDR3 coding DNA: TGTGCCAGCAGCTCAACAGTTGTGGGCTACACCTTC.